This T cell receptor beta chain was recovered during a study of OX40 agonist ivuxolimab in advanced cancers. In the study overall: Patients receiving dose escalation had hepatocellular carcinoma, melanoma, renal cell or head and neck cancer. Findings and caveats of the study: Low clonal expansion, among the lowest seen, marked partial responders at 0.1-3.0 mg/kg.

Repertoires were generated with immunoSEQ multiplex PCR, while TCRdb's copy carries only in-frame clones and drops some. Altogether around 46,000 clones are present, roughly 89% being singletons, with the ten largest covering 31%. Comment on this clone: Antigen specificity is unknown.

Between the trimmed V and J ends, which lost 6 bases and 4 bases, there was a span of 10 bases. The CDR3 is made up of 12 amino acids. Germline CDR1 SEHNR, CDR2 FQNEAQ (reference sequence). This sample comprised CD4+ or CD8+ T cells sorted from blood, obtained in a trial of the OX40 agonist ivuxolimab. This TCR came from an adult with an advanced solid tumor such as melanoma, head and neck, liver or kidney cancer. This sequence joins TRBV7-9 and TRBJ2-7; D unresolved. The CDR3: CASSNSWYEQYF. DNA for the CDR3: TGTGCCAGCAGTAATAGCTGGTACGAGCAGTACTTC. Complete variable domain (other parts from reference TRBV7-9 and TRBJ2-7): DTGVSQNPRHKITKRGQNVTFRCDPISEHNRLYWYRQTLGQGPEFLTYFQNEAQLEKSRLLSDRFSAERPKGSFSTLEIQRTEQGDSAMYLCASSNSWYEQYFGPGTRLTVT.